This is a list of T cell receptor beta chains from one sample in a study of blood T cell repertoires in COVID-19. The method was immunoSEQ multiplex PCR; TCRdb's version includes in-frame clones alone and lacks a portion of them. The table shows about 88,000 clones, with roughly nine tenths occurring only once. Material: peripheral blood. The receptors come from a man in his 60s with acute or convalescent COVID-19. Both conserved end residues are part of each CDR3. The D gene is left open where the match is weak. Size values are once, few and many counts, or a class for expanded clones, and some rows have none.

size: -
D: -
J: TRBJ2-7
V: TRBV5-6
CDR3: CASIKRDTPPYEQYF
DNA: TGTGCCAGCATCAAACGGGACACTCCACCCTACGAGCAGTACTTC

size: -
D: TRBD1
J: TRBJ2-5
V: TRBV7-9
CDR3: CASSPGTGWETQYF
DNA: TGTGCCAGCAGCCCCGGGACAGGGTGGGAGACCCAGTACTTC

size: -
D: -
J: TRBJ1-2
V: TRBV19
CDR3: CASSEEAGYGYTF
DNA: TGTGCCAGTAGTGAGGAAGCTGGCTATGGCTACACCTTC

size: -
D: -
J: TRBJ2-1
V: TRBV19
CDR3: CASSIFAGNLNEQFF
DNA: TGTGCCAGTAGTATTTTTGCAGGGAACCTCAATGAGCAGTTCTTC

size: -
D: TRBD2
J: TRBJ2-7
V: TRBV9
CDR3: CASSPWGTSGSLNEQYF
DNA: TGTGCCAGCAGCCCTTGGGGGACTAGCGGTTCCTTGAACGAGCAGTACTTC

size: -
D: -
J: TRBJ1-3
V: TRBV2
CDR3: CASSVSGAPGNTIYF
DNA: TGTGCCAGCAGTGTTTCAGGGGCACCTGGAAACACCATATATTTT

size: -
D: -
J: TRBJ2-5
V: TRBV28
CDR3: CASSSEEGIETQYF
DNA: TGTGCCAGCAGTTCCGAGGAGGGGATTGAGACCCAGTACTTC

size: few
D: -
J: TRBJ2-2
V: TRBV7-2
CDR3: CASSPQGSGELFF
DNA: TGTGCCAGCAGCCCACAGGGTTCCGGGGAGCTGTTTTTT

size: -
D: -
J: TRBJ2-5
V: TRBV6-6
CDR3: CASSERGKQETQYF
DNA: TGTGCCAGCAGCGAACGGGGGAAACAAGAGACCCAGTACTTC

size: -
D: -
J: TRBJ2-7
V: TRBV28
CDR3: CASSLTMAYEQYF
DNA: TGTGCCAGCAGTTTAACTATGGCCTACGAGCAGTACTTC

size: -
D: TRBD2
J: TRBJ2-5
V: TRBV11-2
CDR3: CASSLGVSGTQETQYF
DNA: TGTGCCAGCAGCTTAGGGGTTAGCGGGACCCAAGAGACCCAGTACTTC

size: -
D: -
J: TRBJ2-2
V: TRBV7-3
CDR3: CASSLNGLGASTGELFF
DNA: TGTGCCAGCAGCTTAAATGGTCTGGGGGCCTCGACCGGGGAGCTGTTTTTT

size: -
D: TRBD2
J: TRBJ2-3
V: TRBV3-1/TRBV3-2
CDR3: CASSPRGGRDTDTQYF
DNA: TGTGCCAGCAGCCCCCGTGGAGGGAGGGACACAGATACGCAGTATTTT

size: -
D: TRBD2
J: TRBJ2-5
V: TRBV3-1/TRBV3-2
CDR3: CASSRGLGVSETQYF
DNA: TGTGCCAGCAGCCGAGGACTAGGGGTCTCAGAGACCCAGTACTTC

size: -
D: TRBD1
J: TRBJ1-5
V: TRBV18
CDR3: CASSPGQGAWQPQHF
DNA: TGTGCCAGCTCACCGGGACAGGGGGCTTGGCAGCCCCAGCATTTT

size: -
D: -
J: TRBJ2-3
V: TRBV7-9
CDR3: CASSSRRAGADTQYF
DNA: TGTGCCAGCAGCTCCAGGAGGGCCGGGGCAGATACGCAGTATTTT

size: once
D: TRBD1
J: TRBJ2-7
V: TRBV10-3
CDR3: CAISPGQEVDEQYF
DNA: TGTGCCATCAGTCCGGGACAGGAGGTGGACGAGCAGTACTTC

size: -
D: TRBD1
J: TRBJ1-4
V: TRBV6-5
CDR3: CASSWGQATNEKLFF
DNA: TGTGCCAGCAGCTGGGGACAGGCAACTAATGAAAAACTGTTTTTT

size: -
D: TRBD2
J: TRBJ2-1
V: TRBV6-5
CDR3: CASSFGRGGLNEQFF
DNA: TGTGCCAGCAGTTTCGGTCGGGGGGGCTTGAATGAGCAGTTCTTC

size: -
D: -
J: TRBJ1-3
V: TRBV21-1
CDR3: CASSRGAGNTIYF
DNA: TGTGCCAGCAGCCGGGGGGCTGGAAACACCATATATTTT

size: -
D: -
J: TRBJ2-3
V: TRBV10-3
CDR3: CASRRETRTDTQYF
DNA: TGTGCCAGCCGACGGGAAACACGCACAGATACGCAGTATTTT

size: -
D: -
J: TRBJ2-7
V: TRBV6-2/TRBV6-3
CDR3: CASSYSTGGATAYEQYF
DNA: TGTGCCAGCAGTTACTCGACCGGCGGGGCGACGGCCTACGAGCAGTACTTC

size: -
D: TRBD1
J: TRBJ1-6
V: TRBV7-9
CDR3: CASSPPGGQGVSPLHF
DNA: TGTGCCAGCAGCCCCCCGGGCGGACAGGGGGTTTCACCCCTCCACTTT